This T cell receptor (beta chain) is from a study of a mutant IDH1 vaccine in newly diagnosed glioma. On the study more broadly: Patients were started on vaccination 4-6 weeks after radiotherapy alone, or with temozolomide cycles. V12 corresponded to week 35 and V13 to week 47. Most patients had received both radiotherapy and temozolomide, the prior options being radiotherapy, temozolomide, or both.

The germline CDR1 and CDR2 sequences are SGHTA and FQGNSA. The length of the CDR3 is 15 residues. The J segment lost 5 bases and the V segment lost 1 base, leaving 4 bases of the junction unmatched. Profiling relied on immunoSEQ multiplex PCR, and the TCRdb table lists in-frame clones only, not all of them. The table lists about 69,000 clones, about 88% of them singletons. Concerning this clone: No antigen is known for it.

The time point is: week 35, safety follow-up. Doses of 300 ug of mutant IDH1 20-mer peptide were given with topical imiquimod. The chain couples TRBV7-2 to TRBJ2-3, with 9 nucleotides matching TRBD2. This sample comprised PBMCs, obtained from a glioma patient whose treatment included an IDH1 peptide vaccine. The TCR comes from a man aged 25 to 40 with glioma. Here the CDR3 DNA reads TGTGCCAGCAGCTTAGTAGCGGGAGTTGTAGATACGCAGTATTTT. The encoded protein is CASSLVAGVVDTQYF.